A single T cell receptor beta chain is shown here with its context. The antigen is unknown. Germline V gene data show CDR1 as LGHNA and CDR2 as YSLEER. V was clipped by 4 bases and J by 4 bases, with 13 bases between them. The CDR3 totals 14 residues. Sequencing was performed with immunoSEQ multiplex PCR; in TCRdb, only in-frame clones are kept and a portion is missing. The table has 2 million or so clones, about 95% seen once. These data are taken from a study of shared clonotypes between healthy human individuals. On the study more broadly: The people who gave samples were a couple of women and three men aged 18 to 49. The study, taken as a whole, reports: Naive subsets generally had larger estimated richness than memory subsets.

Naive CD8 populations comprised CD45RO-negative cells positively selected for CCR7, excluding terminally differentiated effector memory CD45RA+ cells. The chain links TRBV4-3 to TRBJ1-1; D is ambiguous. The sequenced sample was naive CD8+ T cells sorted from blood. The sequence was obtained from a man between 18 and 35 years old in good health. CDR3 protein: CASSPTEGGTEAFF. Written as DNA, the CDR3 is TGCGCCAGCAGCCCCACCGAGGGAGGCACTGAAGCTTTCTTT.